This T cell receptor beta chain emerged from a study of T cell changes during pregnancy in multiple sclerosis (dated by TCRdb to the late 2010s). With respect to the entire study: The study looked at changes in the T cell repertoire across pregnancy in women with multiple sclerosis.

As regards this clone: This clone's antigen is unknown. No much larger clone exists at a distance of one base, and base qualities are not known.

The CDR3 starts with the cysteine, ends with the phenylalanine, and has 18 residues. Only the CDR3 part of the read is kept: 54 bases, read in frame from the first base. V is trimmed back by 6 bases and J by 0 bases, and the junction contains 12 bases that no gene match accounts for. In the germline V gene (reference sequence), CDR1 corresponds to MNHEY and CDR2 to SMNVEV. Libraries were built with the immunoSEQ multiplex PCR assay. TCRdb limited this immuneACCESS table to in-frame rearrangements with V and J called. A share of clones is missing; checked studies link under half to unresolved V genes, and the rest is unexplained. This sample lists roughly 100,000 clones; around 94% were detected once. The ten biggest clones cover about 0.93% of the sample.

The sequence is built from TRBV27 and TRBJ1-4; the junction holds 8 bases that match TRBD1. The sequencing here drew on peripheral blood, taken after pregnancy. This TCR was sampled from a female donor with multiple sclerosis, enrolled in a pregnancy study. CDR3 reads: CASRPDQGALPTNEKLFF. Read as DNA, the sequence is TGTGCCAGCAGGCCTGACCAGGGGGCTCTTCCAACTAATGAAAAACTGTTTTTT.